The rows below give T cell receptor beta chains drawn from one sample of a study of response to subunit inactivated influenza vaccine. Each CDR3 protein gets one entry after TCRdb re-called the RT-PCR reads with MiXCR. The table has hundreds of thousands of distinct CDR3 sequences, under 9% seen once. This sample comprised PBMCs from blood, obtained approximately 25 months after vaccination. The source is a man aged 50-75 years who received an inactivated influenza vaccine. CDR3s include the opening cysteine and the closing phenylalanine or tryptophan. The D gene is left open where the match is weak. Rows may omit the clone size; those that give it use once, few, many or a size class.

>-|TRBJ2-3|TRBV20-1|TRBD2
TGCAGTGTCCGGGGTCAGGGTAGCGGGAGGGCAGATACGCAGTATTTT
CSVRGQGSGRADTQYF
>-|TRBJ2-7|TRBV7-2|TRBD1
TGTGCCAGCAGCTTACCCGGGACAGGGGTCAACGAGCAGTACTTC
CASSLPGTGVNEQYF
>-|TRBJ2-4|TRBV20-1|-
TGCAGTGCTAGCCCACAGGGAGGACACATTCAGTACTTC
CSASPQGGHIQYF
>-|TRBJ2-7|TRBV6-6|TRBD1
TGTGCCAGCAGTTACCGGGACAGCTACGAGCAGTACTTC
CASSYRDSYEQYF
>-|TRBJ2-3|TRBV28|TRBD2
TGTGCCAGCATCCCCGGGACTAGGGTCACAGATACGCAGTATTTT
CASIPGTRVTDTQYF
>many|TRBJ2-3|TRBV4-2|-
TGTGCCAGCAGCCTGGGCGCTCGGGGCACAGATACGCAGTATTTT
CASSLGARGTDTQYF
>few|TRBJ2-1|TRBV7-9|TRBD1
TGTGCCAGCAGCTCCCCAGGGGGCTATGAGCAGTTCTTC
CASSSPGGYEQFF
>many|TRBJ2-1|TRBV4-2|-
TGTGCCAGCAGCCAATCCTCTGGGAGGTACGATGAGCAGTTCTTC
CASSQSSGRYDEQFF
>-|TRBJ1-1|TRBV5-1|-
TGCGCCAGCAGCTTTTCGCTGAACACTGAAGCTTTCTTT
CASSFSLNTEAFF
>-|TRBJ2-1|TRBV30|TRBD2
TGTGCCTGGACCCGCGGACTAGCGGGGAACTACAATGAGCAGTTCTTC
CAWTRGLAGNYNEQFF
>few|TRBJ2-5|TRBV27|-
TGTGCCAGCAGTTTCCTCGGCAGCCGAGGGGAGACCCAGTACTTC
CASSFLGSRGETQYF
>-|TRBJ1-1|TRBV10-3|-
TGTGCCATCAACACGGGATCGGGGACCTCGAACACTGAAGCTTTCTTT
CAINTGSGTSNTEAFF